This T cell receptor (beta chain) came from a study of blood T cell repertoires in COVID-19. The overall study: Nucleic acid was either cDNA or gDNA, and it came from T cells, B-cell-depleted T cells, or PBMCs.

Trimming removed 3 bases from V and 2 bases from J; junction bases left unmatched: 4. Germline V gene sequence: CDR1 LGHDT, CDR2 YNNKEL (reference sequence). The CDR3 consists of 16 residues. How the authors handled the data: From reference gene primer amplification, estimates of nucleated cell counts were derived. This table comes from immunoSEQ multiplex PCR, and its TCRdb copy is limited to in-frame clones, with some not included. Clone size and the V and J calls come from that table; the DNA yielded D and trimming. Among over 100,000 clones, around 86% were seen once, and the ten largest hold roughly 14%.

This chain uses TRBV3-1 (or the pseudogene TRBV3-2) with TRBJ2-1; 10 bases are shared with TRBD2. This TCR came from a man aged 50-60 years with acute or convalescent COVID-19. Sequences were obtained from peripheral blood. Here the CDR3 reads CASSQLAGGPYNEQFF. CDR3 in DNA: TGTGCCAGCAGCCAGTTAGCGGGAGGACCCTACAATGAGCAGTTCTTC.